This is a list of T cell receptor beta chains from one sample in a study of cytotoxic CD8 clonotypes in ibrutinib-treated CLL. The assay was immunoSEQ multiplex PCR, and TCRdb's table has in-frame clones only and misses some. The sample lists approximately 70,000 clones; less than 95% were seen once. Material: PBMCs, obtained after 12 months of ibrutinib treatment. The origin of the receptors is a human donor with chronic lymphocytic leukemia. CDR3s include the opening cysteine and the closing phenylalanine or tryptophan. The order of the fields is J gene, V gene, D gene, clone size, CDR3 DNA, CDR3 protein. D genes are given only for firm matches. Clone size is given for some rows only: seen once, a few or many times, or a class if the clone is expanded.

>TRBJ1-5|TRBV5-5|NA|NA
TGTGCCAGCAGCTTGGAACAGGGCCATCAGCCCCAGCATTTT
CASSLEQGHQPQHF
>TRBJ1-1|TRBV5-1|NA|few
TGCGCCAGCAGCTTGGGTTGGGGTGTGAACACTGAAGCTTTCTTT
CASSLGWGVNTEAFF
>TRBJ2-7|TRBV29-1|NA|NA
TGCAGCGTTGAAAAAGTTTTGGCAGGCGAGTTTTCCTACGAGCAGTACTTC
CSVEKVLAGEFSYEQYF
>TRBJ1-5|TRBV29-1|NA|NA
TGCAGCGTTGGGGAACAGGGCTTGGGCAATCAGCCCCAGCATTTT
CSVGEQGLGNQPQHF
>TRBJ1-3|TRBV28|NA|NA
TGTGCCAGCAGTCCATGGATCCACTCTGGAAACACCATATATTTT
CASSPWIHSGNTIYF
>TRBJ1-2|TRBV19|NA|NA
TGTGCCAGTAGTATAGTTGTGGGAATTGGCTACACCTTC
CASSIVVGIGYTF
>TRBJ2-4|TRBV7-9|NA|NA
TGTGCCAGCAGCTTAGACGTTCATCAAGGGGACATTCAGTACTTC
CASSLDVHQGDIQYF
>TRBJ2-5|TRBV2|NA|NA
TGTGCCAGCACCCTGGACTGGGGTGGAGAGACCCAGTACTTC
CASTLDWGGETQYF
>TRBJ1-3|TRBV6-1|NA|NA
TGTGCCAGCAGCCGGGCGGACAGCTCTGGAAACACCATATATTTT
CASSRADSSGNTIYF
>TRBJ2-5|TRBV27|TRBD2|NA
TGTGCCAGCAGTCCAGGGACTAGAGCTCGAGAGACCAGGTACTTC
CASSPGTRARETRYF
>TRBJ1-2|TRBV2|TRBD1|NA
TGTGCCAGCGGCAGGGGGCAGTCGATGGGTGGCTACACCTTC
CASGRGQSMGGYTF
>TRBJ1-5|TRBV6-5|TRBD1|NA
TGTGCCAGCTCGCAGGGGGCTAGACAGCCCCAGCATTTT
CASSQGARQPQHF
>TRBJ2-3|TRBV13|NA|NA
TGTGCCAGCAGCGTGGCGCCCGGGATAAGCACAGATACGCAGTATTTT
CASSVAPGISTDTQYF
>TRBJ1-3|TRBV19|TRBD1|NA
TGTGCCAGTAGTGCACAGGGGGCTGCTGGAAACACCATATATTTT
CASSAQGAAGNTIYF
>TRBJ2-3|TRBV28|TRBD2|NA
TGTGCCAGCAGTCCTCGGACTAGCGGTATACGTACAGATACGCAGTATTTT
CASSPRTSGIRTDTQYF
>TRBJ2-7|TRBV6-6|TRBD1|once
TGTGCCAGCAGTTACTCGGGGACAGGGGAGACATACGAGCAGTACTTC
CASSYSGTGETYEQYF
>TRBJ1-3|TRBV5-1|NA|NA
TGCGCCAGCAGCTTGGCAGGGGCTGGAAACACCATATATTTT
CASSLAGAGNTIYF
>TRBJ2-7|TRBV5-5|NA|NA
TGTGCCAGCAGCTTGGGAGTAGCGGAGGCCTACGAGCAGTACTTC
CASSLGVAEAYEQYF
>TRBJ1-5|TRBV4-1|NA|NA
TGCGCCAGCAGCCCCCGCGCCAGGGACAATCAGCCCCAGCATTTT
CASSPRARDNQPQHF
>TRBJ2-1|TRBV28|TRBD2|NA
TGTGCCACAACTCTAGCGGGGCACTACAATGAGCAGTTCTTC
CATTLAGHYNEQFF
>TRBJ2-1|TRBV19|TRBD2|NA
TGTGCCAGTAGTAGGGCTAGCGGGGAGTCGAATGAGCAGTTCTTC
CASSRASGESNEQFF
>TRBJ2-3|TRBV5-1|NA|NA
TGCGCCAGCAGCTGGAGGGGGGAGAGAACCGCCGATACGCAGTATTTT
CASSWRGERTADTQYF
>TRBJ2-3|TRBV2|NA|NA
TGTGCCAGCACCCTGAATAGGGGCGATACGCAGTATTTT
CASTLNRGDTQYF
>TRBJ1-1|TRBV5-6|NA|NA
TGTGCCAGCAGCTTGGATCCGGGCGGCACTGAAGCTTTCTTT
CASSLDPGGTEAFF
>TRBJ1-4|TRBV19|NA|NA
TGTGCCAGTAGTATCAGGCGGGGCGCTGGGATGTTGGAAAAACTGTTTTTT
CASSIRRGAGMLEKLFF
>TRBJ1-2|TRBV9|NA|NA
TGTGCCAGCAGCGCGCGCAGGGAATATAACTATGGCTACACCTTC
CASSARREYNYGYTF
>TRBJ1-1|TRBV18|NA|few
TGTGCCAGCTCACCAAAGGGACGTACGGAAGCTTTCTTT
CASSPKGRTEAFF
>TRBJ2-6|TRBV19|NA|NA
TGTGCCAGTAGTATGTCGGCCGGGGCCAACGTCCTGACTTTC
CASSMSAGANVLTF
>TRBJ2-7|TRBV25-1|NA|NA
TGTGCCAGCAGTGCGCTCCGACGGGAGATCGTCTACGAGCAGTACTTC
CASSALRREIVYEQYF
>TRBJ1-2|TRBV19|NA|NA
TGTGCCAGTAGTGTATCCTACGTTTATGGCTACACCTTC
CASSVSYVYGYTF
>TRBJ2-3|TRBV19|TRBD2|NA
TGTGCCAGTAACCTACTAGCGGGAGCGATAGATACGCAGTATTTT
CASNLLAGAIDTQYF
>TRBJ2-5|TRBV15|TRBD2|NA
TGTGCCACCAGCAGAGGGGGGGGGAGAGAGACCCAGTACTTC
CATSRGGGRETQYF
>TRBJ1-1|TRBV5-4|NA|once
TGTGCCAGCAGCTCGAACACTGAAGCTTTCTTT
CASSSNTEAFF
>TRBJ2-7|TRBV13|NA|NA
TGTGCCAGCAGCCGCGGACAGGGGACTAGACCCCTCTCTCCCGAGCAGTACTTC
CASSRGQGTRPLSPEQYF
>TRBJ2-7|TRBV6-1|NA|NA
TGTGCCAGCAGTGAAAAGGGCTTGCGGAGCTCCTACGAGCAGTACTTC
CASSEKGLRSSYEQYF
>TRBJ2-3|TRBV18|NA|NA
TGTGCCAGCTCACCACGGGACTCAGATACGCAGTATTTT
CASSPRDSDTQYF
>TRBJ2-7|TRBV6-5|NA|NA
TGTGCCAGCAGTTACGGGGACCAGATCGAGCAGTACTTC
CASSYGDQIEQYF
>TRBJ2-3|TRBV5-1|TRBD2|NA
TGCGCCAGCAGATACGGCGGGAGTTTGTCAGATACGCAGTATTTT
CASRYGGSLSDTQYF
>TRBJ2-7|TRBV5-6|NA|once
TGTGCCAGCAGCCCGGGGCTCAGAGGAGAGCAGTACTTC
CASSPGLRGEQYF
>TRBJ1-6|TRBV28|NA|NA
TGTGCCAGCAGTTTCGGGGACCCTACACCCCTCCACTTT
CASSFGDPTPLHF
>TRBJ2-3|TRBV6-5|NA|NA
TGTGCCAGCAGAAGACCCCGGTGGGATACGCAGTATTTT
CASRRPRWDTQYF
>TRBJ1-5|TRBV12-5|NA|NA
TGTGCTAGTGGCTCGGGAGCCGGGACATTTTATAGCAATCAGCCCCAGCATTTT
CASGSGAGTFYSNQPQHF
>TRBJ1-1|TRBV6-5|NA|NA
TGTGCCAGCAGGTTCTACGGACAGACCTACACTGAAGCTTTCTTT
CASRFYGQTYTEAFF
>TRBJ2-3|TRBV2|TRBD1|NA
TGTGCCAACGGACAGGGCACAGATACGCAGTATTTT
CANGQGTDTQYF
>TRBJ2-1|TRBV4-1|TRBD1|NA
TGCGCCAGCAGCCAAGGAAGACAGGGTAACTACAATGAGCAGTTCTTC
CASSQGRQGNYNEQFF
>TRBJ1-2|TRBV28|NA|NA
TGTGCCAGCAGTTTAGTTCAGGGGCGGGATGGCTACACCTTC
CASSLVQGRDGYTF